Presented here are 5 T cell receptor beta chains from one specimen sequenced in a study of metastatic and nonmetastatic thyroid tumors. TCRdb redid the clone calls on the PCR reads using MiXCR. Of 31,000 or so clones detected, about 15% appear once; the ten largest clones hold about 4.4%. All patients were treatment-naive before thyroid surgery. The sample taken for sequencing was blood. These receptors all stem from a female donor with papillary thyroid cancer or a benign thyroid nodule (not recorded which). Some clones in this sample may be carry-over from other donors' samples.

By its share, this clone is medium-sized. The chain links TRBV6-1 to TRBJ2-1, with 12 bases lining up with TRBD2. The trim removed 7 bases at V and 6 bases at J, leaving 7 bases unmatched. The CDR3 consists of 15 residues. CDR1 is MNHNS and CDR2 is SASEGT in the germline V gene. The CDR3 nucleotides are TGTGCCAGCAACCTACTAGCGGGAGGAGGCAATGAGCAGTTCTTC. It yields the protein CASNLLAGGGNEQFF.

The table lists this clone with many counts. This chain's CDR3 is CASSPTGVNTGELFF. The CDR3 nucleotides read TGTGCCAGCAGCCCAACAGGGGTTAACACCGGGGAGCTGTTTTTT. V gene TRBV11-3 combines with J gene TRBJ2-2, with 7 bases fitting TRBD1. V was pared by 5 bases and J by 2 bases, with 5 bases of the junction left unmatched. This CDR3 is 15 amino acids long. Germline lookup yields CDR1 SGHNT and CDR2 YENEEA. Filled out from reference TRBV11-3 and TRBJ2-2, the complete variable domain reads EAGVVQSPRYKIIEKKQPVAFWCNPISGHNTLYWYLQNLGQGPELLIRYENEEAVDDSQLPKDRFSAERLKGVDSTLKIQPAELGDSAVYLCASSPTGVNTGELFFGEGSRLTVL.

The table lists this clone with a count of one. J is TRBJ2-1 and V is TRBV5-1; either TRBD1 or TRBD2 may fit D (5 bases each). This CDR3 has 16 residues. The germline V and J ends were trimmed by 6 bases and 0 bases, with 16 bases remaining between them. The germline CDR1 and CDR2 sequences are SGHRS and YFSETQ. The CDR3 bases are TGCGCCAGCATCTCCGGAGGTCAGGGCTCCTACAATGAGCAGTTCTTC. Translating gives CASISGGQGSYNEQFF. Full variable domain (remainder filled in from reference TRBV5-1 and TRBJ2-1): KAGVTQTPRYLIKTRGQQVTLSCSPISGHRSVSWYQQTPGQGLQFLFEYFSETQRNKGNFPGRFSGRQFSNSRSEMNVSTLELGDSALYLCASISGGQGSYNEQFFGPGTRLTVL.

This clone was detected only a few times. V gene TRBV28 combines with J gene TRBJ2-1; no clear D gene. V was trimmed by 1 base and J by 9 bases, leaving 16 bases between them. The CDR3 runs to 15 residues. Per the germline V gene, CDR1 is MDHEN and CDR2 is SYDVKM. The CDR3 DNA reads as TGTGCCAGCAGTTTATTAGTACCTAGTATGGGTGAGCAGTTCTTC. It specifies CASSLLVPSMGEQFF.

On this clone itself: This may stem from a read error, because a much larger clone lies one nucleotide away. The same CDR3 also results from other DNA sequences found in this sample. This rearrangement joins TRBV7-7 to TRBJ2-1; D not resolved. The germline V gene encodes CDR1 SSHAT and CDR2 FNYEAQ (reference sequence). The CDR3 totals 13 residues. The chain's CDR3 is CASSPRPLGEQFF. The CDR3 DNA reads TGTGCTAGCAGCCCTAGACCCCTCGGTGAGCAGTTCTTC.